A single sample is the source of the 27 T cell receptor beta chains below, sequenced in a study of ipilimumab plus nivolumab after autologous stem cell transplantation. Profiling relied on immunoSEQ multiplex PCR, and the TCRdb table lists in-frame clones only, not all of them. The data contain about 40,000 clones, over 90% of them singletons. Sequences were derived from PBMCs, sampled in a trial of ipilimumab plus nivolumab as post-transplant consolidation. The receptor set was obtained from a male donor with multiple myeloma.

The rearrangement links TRBV7-6 to TRBJ2-3; a weak D match, TRBD1 (6 bases). This CDR3 contains 13 residues. Trimming cost V 4 bases and J 6 bases, with 11 bases left between them. Per germline, CDR1 SGHVS and CDR2 FNYEAQ. CDR3 in amino acids: CASSSAGQDTQYF. As DNA, the CDR3 is TGTGCCAGCAGCTCCGCTGGACAGGATACGCAGTATTTT.

This chain joins TRBV5-4 and TRBJ2-3; D is perhaps TRBD1 (5 bases). Trimming stripped 4 bases from V and 4 bases from J, with 10 bases between. The CDR3 loop spans 13 amino acids. Germline loops: CDR1 SGHNT, CDR2 YYREEE (reference sequence). CDR3 in DNA: TGTGCCAGCAGCCATCCCAGGGCAGATACGCAGTATTTT. Protein product: CASSHPRADTQYF.

J is TRBJ1-1 and V is TRBV6-6, with no clear D. Germline V gene sequence: CDR1 MNHNY, CDR2 SVGAGI (reference sequence). V lost 6 bases to trimming and J lost 1 base, with 12 bases between them. The length of the CDR3 is 14 residues. CDR3 protein: CASRNAQRNTEAFF. CDR3 DNA sequence: TGTGCCAGCAGAAACGCCCAGCGGAACACTGAAGCTTTCTTT.

The V call is TRBV5-4, the J call TRBJ1-2; unclear D gene. Germline V gene lookup returns CDR1 SGHNT and CDR2 YYREEE (reference sequence). V was clipped by 4 bases and J by 1 base, with 11 bases between them. There are 14 residues in the CDR3. CDR3: CASSPGPNNYGYTF. CDR3 nucleotides: TGTGCCAGCAGCCCCGGACCGAATAACTATGGCTACACCTTC.

The rearrangement uses TRBV5-8 and TRBJ2-2, with D possibly TRBD1 on 6 matching bases. The V end lost 0 bases, the J end lost 6 bases, and 12 bases lay between the germline ends. The CDR3 consists of 15 residues. CDR1 is SGHTS, CDR2 YDEGEE, per germline. The CDR3 region has the DNA TGTGCCAGCAGCTTGGACCCAGGGGATCCCGGGGAGCTGTTTTTT. Its translation: CASSLDPGDPGELFF.

This sequence joins TRBV5-1 and TRBJ2-3; D is ambiguous. The CDR3 sequence is 16 residues long. Per the germline V gene, CDR1 is SGHRS and CDR2 is YFSETQ. V was shortened by 1 base and J by 2 bases, with 14 bases between the two germline ends. The CDR3 region is CASSLIGATNTDTQYF. In DNA, the CDR3 is TGCGCCAGCAGCTTGATTGGTGCGACAAACACAGATACGCAGTATTTT.

This sequence joins TRBV7-2 and TRBJ1-2; 11 bases map to TRBD1. Germline CDR1 is SGHTA and CDR2 is FQGNSA. Trimming removed 6 bases from V and 7 bases from J; junction bases left unmatched: 7. This CDR3 is built from 14 residues. CDR3 nucleotide sequence: TGTGCCAGCAGGCGTGGACAGGGGGCTGGTGGCTACACCTTC. Protein: CASRRGQGAGGYTF. Using reference TRBV7-2 and TRBJ1-2 for the parts outside the CDR3, the full variable domain is GAGVSQSPSNKVTEKGKDVELRCDPISGHTALYWYRQSLGQGLEFLIYFQGNSAPDKSGLPSDRFSAERTGGSVSTLTIQRTQQEDSAVYLCASRRGQGAGGYTFGSGTRLTVV.

A single count supports this clone. This sample also contains other DNA sequences that code for the same CDR3. This rearrangement joins TRBV29-1 to TRBJ1-5, with D possibly TRBD1 on 6 matching bases. V lost 7 bases and J 0 bases, leaving 7 bases between the germline ends. The germline V gene encodes CDR1 SQVTM and CDR2 ANQGSEA. The CDR3 is 12 residues long. This chain's CDR3 is CSAGDSNQPQHF. The CDR3 DNA reads TGCAGCGCAGGGGATAGCAATCAGCCCCAGCATTTT.

This chain joins TRBV7-2 and TRBJ2-1; D unresolved. V lost 3 bases, J lost 0 bases, and 6 bases lay in between. Germline CDR1 is SGHTA and CDR2 is FQGNSA. The CDR3 is 14 residues long. The CDR3 DNA follows: TGTGCCAGCAGCTTCGCACGCTCCTACAATGAGCAGTTCTTC. Translation: CASSFARSYNEQFF.

Points on this clone: The junction departs from the called germline gene at one end, perhaps through a read error. The chain employs TRBV7-8 and TRBJ2-7; 12 nucleotides line up with TRBD2. Germline assignment: CDR1 SGHVS and CDR2 FQNEAQ. The CDR3 contains 16 residues. This CDR3 reads CASSLSTSGSPLRARF. The CDR3 nucleotides are TGTGCCAGCAGCTTGTCGACTAGCGGGAGCCCCCTACGAGCACGGTTC.

The CDR3: CASRGGQSPYGYTF. The CDR3 region has the DNA TGTGCCAGCAGGGGCGGACAGAGCCCTTATGGCTACACCTTC. V and J are TRBV6-5 and TRBJ1-2; the D gene is possibly TRBD1 (6 bases). V was cut by 6 bases and J by 5 bases, with 16 bases left in between. The CDR3 contains 14 residues. Per germline, CDR1 MNHEY and CDR2 SVGAGI.

The chain couples TRBV15 to TRBJ1-4, with 11 positions matching TRBD1. Germline CDR1 reads LNHNV; CDR2 reads YYDKDF (reference sequence). The CDR3 contains 15 residues. Trimming cost V 3 bases and J 8 bases; bases outside gene matches: 5. The CDR3 DNA sequence: TGTGCCACCAGCAGTGGACAGGGGGCGAGGGAAAAACTGTTTTTT. This gives the protein CATSSGQGAREKLFF.

This chain uses TRBV6-1 with TRBJ1-2; no definite D call. The CDR3 is 15 residues long. CDR1 and CDR2 from the germline V gene are MNHNS and SASEGT. Trimming removed 1 base at V and 4 bases at J, with 13 bases between. CDR3 nucleotides: TGTGCCAGCAGTGAAGTTGCGGTCCGATCCTATGGCTACACCTTC. It translates to CASSEVAVRSYGYTF.

V is TRBV6-5 and J is TRBJ1-3; TRBD1 matches at 8 bases. Germline CDR1 is MNHEY and CDR2 is SVGAGI. The CDR3 runs to 15 residues. V lost 3 bases, J lost 8 bases, and 9 bases stayed unmatched. CDR3 nucleotide sequence: TGTGCCAGCAGTTATACCGGACAGGGTACGGACACCATATATTTT. Its protein is CASSYTGQGTDTIYF.

The chain joins TRBV7-3 to TRBJ2-3; D is undetermined. Trimming pared 0 bases from V and 4 bases from J, leaving 5 bases between. CDR3 length: 13 amino acids. Germline V gives CDR1 SGHTA, CDR2 FQGTGA. The CDR3, as DNA: TGTGCCAGCAGCTTAACGTGGTCAGATACGCAGTATTTT. It codes for CASSLTWSDTQYF. Looking up the rest from reference TRBV7-3 and TRBJ2-3 gives the full variable domain: GAGVSQTPSNKVTEKGKYVELRCDPISGHTALYWYRQSLGQGPEFLIYFQGTGAADDSGLPNDRFFAVRPEGSVSTLKIQRTERGDSAVYLCASSLTWSDTQYFGPGTRLTVL.

V is TRBV19 and J is TRBJ1-4; D gene ambiguous. This CDR3 comprises 15 residues. Trimming pared 4 bases from V and 0 bases from J, leaving 9 bases between. CDR1 and CDR2 (germline): LNHDA, SQIVND (reference sequence). CDR3 in amino acids: CASSTQRSTNEKLFF. CDR3 DNA sequence: TGTGCCAGTAGTACCCAGAGATCAACTAATGAAAAACTGTTTTTT.

This chain connects TRBV27 to TRBJ2-1; TRBD2 matches at 8 bases. The trim removed 10 bases at V and 3 bases at J, leaving 8 bases unmatched. Germline loops: CDR1 MNHEY, CDR2 SMNVEV (reference sequence). CDR3 length: 14 residues. Written as DNA, the CDR3 is TGTGCCACCTCGACGGGGGGGCACTACAATGAGCAGTTCTTC. Translated: CATSTGGHYNEQFF.

V gene TRBV30 combines with J gene TRBJ2-3; TRBD2 might be the D (6 bases). There are 14 residues in the CDR3. The V end lost 4 bases, the J end lost 5 bases, and 16 bases lay between the germline ends. The germline CDR1 and CDR2 sequences are GTSNPN and SVGIG (reference sequence). CDR3 in amino acids: CAWNPGGWGDTQYF. The CDR3 nucleotides are TGTGCCTGGAACCCTGGGGGGTGGGGAGATACGCAGTATTTT.

The chain joins TRBV4-3 to TRBJ2-3; D ambiguous. CDR3 length: 14 residues. From germline, CDR1 is LGHNA and CDR2 YSLEER. The V and J ends lost 4 bases and 0 bases respectively, with 8 bases between them. Here the CDR3 DNA reads TGCGCCAGCAGCCGAGACACTAGCACAGATACGCAGTATTTT. The encoded protein is CASSRDTSTDTQYF.

The chain joins TRBV6-5 to TRBJ2-7; a weak D match, TRBD1 (5 bases). This CDR3 is built from 14 residues. Germline CDR1 reads MNHEY; CDR2 reads SVGAGI. V was cut by 2 bases and J by 9 bases, with 17 bases left in between. CDR3 DNA sequence: TGTGCCAGCAGTTACGGCGGCAGGGATGAGGCGCAGTACTTC. Residues: CASSYGGRDEAQYF.

The J gene is TRBJ1-2, the V gene TRBV9; the match to TRBD1 covers 7 bases. Germline-derived CDR1 and CDR2 are SGDLS and YYNGEE. V lost 3 bases and J lost 9; bases outside the gene matches: 8. The CDR3 sequence is 13 residues long. The CDR3 sequence: CASSARQGSRYTF. The DNA for the CDR3 is TGTGCCAGCAGCGCAAGACAGGGTAGTCGCTACACCTTC.

The rearrangement uses TRBV28 and TRBJ1-1; D ambiguous. V lost 2 bases to trimming and J lost 0 bases, with 4 bases between them. The CDR3 runs to 13 residues. CDR1 MDHEN and CDR2 SYDVKM come from the germline V gene. The CDR3 sequence: CASSLQMNTEAFF. Here the CDR3 DNA reads TGTGCCAGCAGTTTACAGATGAACACTGAAGCTTTCTTT.

The rearrangement uses TRBV15 and TRBJ2-7; either TRBD1 or TRBD2 may fit D (5 bases each). Germline CDR1 is LNHNV and CDR2 is YYDKDF (reference sequence). This CDR3 contains 13 residues. The V end was cut by 5 bases, the J end by 2 bases, with 10 bases between. This CDR3 reads CATSRDRTYEQYF. CDR3 bases: TGTGCCACCAGCCGGGACCGTACCTACGAGCAGTACTTC. Full variable domain (remainder filled in from reference TRBV15 and TRBJ2-7): DAMVIQNPRYQVTQFGKPVTLSCSQTLNHNVMYWYQQKSSQAPKLLFHYYDKDFNNEADTPDNFQSRRPNTSFCFLDIRSPGLGDTAMYLCATSRDRTYEQYFGPGTRLTVT.

The rearrangement uses TRBV6-5 and TRBJ1-6, with 8 bases matching TRBD1. The CDR3 is made up of 14 amino acids. In germline, CDR1 is MNHEY, CDR2 SVGAGI. V shed 5 bases and J 10 bases; nucleotides not matched to a gene: 7. The CDR3 region has the DNA TGTGCCAGCAGTCCGGACAGGGCTGGGTCACCCCTCCACTTT. Translating it yields CASSPDRAGSPLHF.

The CDR3 is CASGTPGGNGEQYF. CDR3 in DNA: TGTGCCAGCGGCACTCCTGGGGGGAACGGCGAGCAGTACTTC. The chain couples TRBV7-6 to TRBJ2-5; TRBD2 is a possible D gene (6 bases). The end of the DNA aligns better with TRBJ2-7, so the J call may be wrong. Germline CDR1 and CDR2: SGHVS and FNYEAQ. The length of the CDR3 is 14 residues.

V gene TRBV25-1 combines with J gene TRBJ1-2, with a possible D match to TRBD1 (6 bases). V lost 5 bases to trimming and J lost 8 bases, with 15 bases between them. Germline CDR1 MGHDK, CDR2 SYGVNS. This CDR3 comprises 13 residues. The CDR3 DNA reads TGTGCCAGCAGTCTGACGGACAGATCCGGCTACACCTTC. Its protein product is CASSLTDRSGYTF.

The rearrangement uses TRBV11-3 and TRBJ2-7; 12 bases fit TRBD1. The V and J ends lost 4 bases and 6 bases, in that order; junction bases with no gene match: 7. The germline gives CDR1 SGHNT, CDR2 YENEEA. This CDR3 has 15 residues. In DNA, the CDR3 is TGTGCCAGCAGCTACACCGGGACAGGGGGCTCCGAGCAGTACTTC. Residues: CASSYTGTGGSEQYF.